Each of the 30 T cell receptor beta chains below was sequenced from the same sample in a study of monozygotic twins with inflammatory bowel disease. TCRdb re-called the 5' RACE reads and gives one entry per CDR3 protein, without DNA. This listing includes fewer than 200,000 distinct CDR3 sequences. Sequenced sample: blood. These receptors all come from a human donor with ulcerative colitis or Crohn's disease, or a healthy co-twin of an affected twin (not recorded which).

The rearrangement uses TRBV20-1 and TRBJ2-1; TCRdb picks TRBD2, but there is no DNA to check that call. Germline V CDR1 and CDR2: DFQATT, SNEGSKA (reference sequence). The length of the CDR3 is 13 residues. The CDR3: CSARGRGVNEQFF.

This rearrangement joins TRBV20-1 to TRBJ1-2; with no DNA, the TCRdb D assignment of TRBD1 cannot be verified. CDR3 length equals 16 residues. Germline CDR1 reads DFQATT; CDR2 reads SNEGSKA (reference sequence). CDR3 loop: CSARARMGGGNYGYTF.

The chain combines TRBV5-1 with TRBJ1-1; TCRdb picks TRBD1, but there is no DNA to check that call. Per germline, CDR1 SGHRS and CDR2 YFSETQ. The CDR3 spans 14 residues. The CDR3 spells CASSLNPRGTEAFF.

This rearrangement joins TRBV11-1 to TRBJ1-2. The CDR3 contains 15 residues. Germline lookup yields CDR1 SGHAT and CDR2 FQDESV (reference sequence). The CDR3: CASSLRSRGPYGYTF.

This chain connects TRBV7-9 to TRBJ1-2; as DNA is missing, the TRBD1 call by TCRdb cannot be tested. Germline CDR1 reads SEHNR; CDR2 reads FQNEAQ (reference sequence). This CDR3 is 17 amino acids long. CDR3 amino acids: CASSLDAGAGFNYGYTF.

The V gene is TRBV2, the J gene TRBJ2-3. The V gene's germline CDR1 is SNHLY and CDR2 FYNNEI. The CDR3 is 14 residues long. Here the CDR3 reads CASSDNGGTDTQYF.

The chain recombines TRBV5-1 with TRBJ2-7; TCRdb selects TRBD1, and the lack of DNA leaves this call unchecked. CDR3 length: 14 residues. Germline V gene lookup returns CDR1 SGHRS and CDR2 YFSETQ. Here the CDR3 reads CASSLVQQGNEQYF.

CDR3 in amino acids: CASSFGPENIQYF. The J gene is TRBJ2-4, the V gene TRBV12-3 or TRBV12-4. The CDR3 consists of 13 residues.

CDR3 region: CASRRRVVETQHF. The chain carries TRBV28 and TRBJ1-5. Germline V gives CDR1 MDHEN, CDR2 SYDVKM. CDR3 length equals 13 residues.

This sequence joins TRBV5-1 and TRBJ1-1. This CDR3 is built from 14 residues. Germline V gene sequence: CDR1 SGHRS, CDR2 YFSETQ. The CDR3 protein is CASSLKRQSTEAFF.

The chain employs TRBV7-2 and TRBJ2-7; TCRdb's D call, TRBD1, is unchecked because there is no DNA. CDR3 length: 12 residues. The V gene's germline CDR1 is SGHTA and CDR2 FQGNSA. The CDR3: CASSSTGYEQYF.

This CDR3 reads CASSPDSQPKNMQYF. The V call is TRBV27, the J call TRBJ2-4; the TCRdb D gene call, TRBD1, has no DNA to confirm it. The CDR3 has 15 amino acids. Germline CDR1 and CDR2: MNHEY and SMNVEV (reference sequence).

V usage is TRBV29-1 and J usage is TRBJ2-5; TCRdb gives TRBD1 as the D gene, but with no DNA this cannot be confirmed. This CDR3 is 15 amino acids long. CDR1 and CDR2 (germline): SQVTM, ANQGSEA. The CDR3 loop is CSVLAGKNFGETQYF.

V and J are TRBV4-1 and TRBJ1-5; no DNA is available, so the TRBD1 call from TCRdb remains unchecked. The CDR3 consists of 13 residues. Germline lookup yields CDR1 MGHRA and CDR2 YSYEKL. The CDR3 spells CASSPGTDQPQHF.

The chain has TRBV12-3 or TRBV12-4 and TRBJ2-3; TCRdb designates TRBD2, a call that cannot be tested without DNA. The CDR3 has 15 amino acids. The chain's CDR3 is CASRLTSGRFDTQYF.

The CDR3 is CSASHRSNEQFF. The chain combines TRBV20-1 with TRBJ2-1. CDR1 is DFQATT and CDR2 is SNEGSKA in the germline V gene (reference sequence). The CDR3 loop spans 12 amino acids.

The gene calls are TRBV13 and TRBJ1-2; the D gene TCRdb calls, TRBD1, cannot be checked with no DNA. Per the germline V gene, CDR1 is PRHDT and CDR2 is FYEKMQ (reference sequence). The CDR3 extends over 14 amino acids. CDR3 in amino acids: CASSRTGLFYGYTF.

The V and J genes are TRBV7-9 and TRBJ1-5; TCRdb gives TRBD1 as the D gene, but with no DNA this cannot be confirmed. Germline V gives CDR1 SEHNR, CDR2 FQNEAQ (reference sequence). The CDR3 consists of 14 residues. The CDR3 loop reads CASSLGGLGQPQHF.

The J gene is TRBJ1-2, the V gene TRBV3-1. Per the germline V gene, CDR1 is LGHDT and CDR2 is YNNKEL (reference sequence). This CDR3 contains 16 residues. The chain's CDR3 is CASSLSYSGGNYGYTF.

The chain combines TRBV20-1 with TRBJ1-5. The CDR3 is made up of 14 amino acids. Germline V CDR1 and CDR2: DFQATT, SNEGSKA (reference sequence). The CDR3 reads CSASYGQADQPQHF.

The V and J genes are TRBV30 and TRBJ2-1; the TCRdb call, TRBD2, lacks DNA for checking. Germline-derived CDR1 and CDR2 are GTSNPN and SVGIG (reference sequence). This CDR3 comprises 14 residues. The CDR3 loop is CAWSSGASYNEQFF.

This chain joins TRBV4-3 and TRBJ2-3; TCRdb's D call, TRBD1, is unchecked because there is no DNA. The CDR3 has 16 amino acids. CDR1 LGHNA and CDR2 YSLEER come from the germline V gene. CDR3 region: CASSQGQGAHTDTQYF.

This rearrangement joins TRBV7-2 to TRBJ2-7. Germline CDR1 and CDR2: SGHTA and FQGNSA. This CDR3 has 15 residues. This CDR3 reads CASSLVGGRSYEQYF.

This chain uses TRBV7-2 with TRBJ2-2; no DNA is available, so the TRBD1 call from TCRdb remains unchecked. Germline loops: CDR1 SGHTA, CDR2 FQGNSA. This CDR3 has 15 residues. The CDR3: CASSGQGGYTGELFF.

The chain links TRBV20-1 to TRBJ2-1; TCRdb names TRBD1, which stays unverified in the absence of DNA. Germline V gene sequence: CDR1 DFQATT, CDR2 SNEGSKA (reference sequence). The CDR3 is 15 residues long. The CDR3 reads CSARRAGAPYNEQFF.

The CDR3 loop reads CASSPSANYGYTF. This chain joins TRBV5-1 and TRBJ1-2. The germline gives CDR1 SGHRS, CDR2 YFSETQ. The CDR3 loop spans 13 amino acids.

The V call is TRBV6-1, the J call TRBJ2-5; TCRdb proposes TRBD2, but this gene call is untestable without DNA. Germline loops: CDR1 MNHNS, CDR2 SASEGT. CDR3 length: 17 residues. Here the CDR3 reads CASSELTTLSEGETQYF.

CDR3 protein: CASRPPFLPGLAGGQRVYEQYF. The gene calls are TRBV6-4 and TRBJ2-7; TCRdb designates TRBD2, a call that cannot be tested without DNA. Germline CDR1 and CDR2: MRHNA and SNTAGT. CDR3 length: 22 amino acids.

The chain uses TRBV20-1 and TRBJ1-3; TCRdb selects TRBD1, and the lack of DNA leaves this call unchecked. Germline V gives CDR1 DFQATT, CDR2 SNEGSKA (reference sequence). This CDR3 comprises 13 residues. CDR3 sequence: CSALTGLQNTIYF.

CDR3 amino acids: CASSQDRTGSFGQPQHF. The chain has TRBV4-1 and TRBJ1-5; TCRdb picks TRBD1, but there is no DNA to check that call. The V gene's germline CDR1 is MGHRA and CDR2 YSYEKL. The CDR3 is made up of 17 amino acids.